Shown below are 14 T cell receptor beta chains from a single sample sequenced in a study of shared clonotypes between healthy human individuals. Some clones are missing from TCRdb's copy, which holds only in-frame ones; the method was immunoSEQ multiplex PCR. The table has a few million clones, about 92% seen once; the top ten hold 0.11% to 0.15%. Sequenced material: naive CD4+ T cells sorted from blood. As to subset: CD45RA+ positively selected. The origin of the receptors is a man between 18 and 35 years old in good health.

The gene calls are TRBV6-7 and TRBJ1-6; tentative D call: TRBD1 (5 bases). TRBV6-7 falls under the ORF class, with uncertain function. The germline V and J ends were trimmed by 2 bases and 0 bases, with 14 bases remaining between them. This CDR3 region has 18 residues. The CDR3 DNA reads TGTGCCAGCAGTTACCCGAGCGGGGACTACTCCTATAATTCACCCCTCCACTTT. The encoded protein is CASSYPSGDYSYNSPLHF.

This chain connects TRBV14 to TRBJ2-3; D is uncertain. In germline, CDR1 is SGHDN, CDR2 FVKESK. V was clipped by 2 bases and J by 4 bases, with 7 bases between them. The length of the CDR3 is 13 residues. The CDR3 region is CASSQQTSDTQYF. The CDR3 DNA is TGTGCCAGCAGCCAACAAACGTCAGATACGCAGTATTTT.

The V and J genes are TRBV30 and TRBJ2-4, with D uncertain. V shed 1 base and J shed 9 bases, with 25 bases lying between them. The CDR3 is 17 amino acids. Germline values: CDR1 GTSNPN, CDR2 SVGIG (reference sequence). CDR3: CAWSAARTRPAPSIQYF. In DNA, the CDR3 is TGTGCCTGGAGTGCAGCCAGAACCCGACCCGCTCCATCCATTCAGTACTTC.

The V gene is TRBV2, the J gene TRBJ2-1; D possibly corresponds to TRBD1 (5 bases). The CDR3 is 13 amino acids. V lost 0 bases to trimming and J lost 11 bases, with 11 bases between them. The germline V gene encodes CDR1 SNHLY and CDR2 FYNNEI. CDR3 loop: CASSEAQQGQQFF. The DNA of the CDR3 is TGTGCCAGCAGTGAAGCGCAGCAGGGTCAGCAGTTCTTC. The whole variable domain, remainder taken from reference TRBV2 and TRBJ2-1, is EPEVTQTPSHQVTQMGQEVILRCVPISNHLYFYWYRQILGQKVEFLVSFYNNEISEKSEIFDDQFSVERPDGSNFTLKIRSTKLEDSAMYFCASSEAQQGQQFFGPGTRLTVL.

The CDR3 DNA reads as TGCGCCAGCAGCCATCCTAGGGGGACCCGGGATAATGACAATGAGCAGTTCTTC. It is translated as CASSHPRGTRDNDNEQFF. The chain combines TRBV4-1 with TRBJ2-1, with a possible D match to TRBD1 (6 bases). Deletions cut 3 bases from V and 5 bases from J, with 23 bases between. The CDR3 has 18 amino acids. Germline V gene data show CDR1 as MGHRA and CDR2 as YSYEKL.

This clone was observed a single time. This rearrangement joins TRBV11-2 to TRBJ2-7; 7 bases line up with TRBD1. Looked up from germline, CDR1 is SGHAT and CDR2 is FQNNGV. CDR3 length: 17 amino acids. V shed 2 bases, J shed 0 bases, and the junction held 10 bases outside the gene matches. For the CDR3, the DNA is TGTGCCAGCAGCTTAACGACAGGGTCTTCCAGCTCCTACGAGCAGTACTTC. Its protein is CASSLTTGSSSSYEQYF.

The CDR3 coding sequence is TGTGCCAGCAGCTGGGGTTATTTAAAAGAGACCCAGTACTTC. It translates to CASSWGYLKETQYF. This rearrangement joins TRBV7-2 to TRBJ2-5; D ambiguous. Germline CDR1 SGHTA, CDR2 FQGNSA. CDR3 length: 14 amino acids. V dropped 4 bases and J dropped 3 bases, with 12 bases sitting between them.

This clone was picked up a small number of times. The J gene is TRBJ2-7, the V gene TRBV10-1, with 13 bases matching TRBD2. Germline CDR1 is WNHNN and CDR2 is SYGVQD (reference sequence). The CDR3 length is 17 residues. Germline trimming cut 6 bases from V and 3 bases from J; bases unmatched to any gene: 11. As DNA, the CDR3 is TGCGCCAGCAGCGACGGGACTAGCGGGGTTTCAAACTACGAGCAGTACTTC. Its translation is CASSDGTSGVSNYEQYF.

This clone occurred once. The chain is built from TRBV28 and TRBJ2-2, with a tentative D call TRBD1 (5 bases). The germline gives CDR1 MDHEN, CDR2 SYDVKM. V shed 7 bases and J shed 5 bases, with 23 bases lying between them. CDR3 length: 17 residues. This CDR3 is CASTETPGQGKTGELFF. CDR3 sequence (DNA): TGTGCCAGCACCGAAACGCCCGGGCAGGGTAAAACCGGGGAGCTGTTTTTT.

The V and J genes are TRBV7-2 and TRBJ2-3; 8 bases map to TRBD2. This CDR3 has 15 residues. Unmatched junction bases numbered 2, after V lost 2 bases and J lost 1 base. CDR1 and CDR2 (germline): SGHTA, FQGNSA. The CDR3 sequence is CASSLRREGTDTQYF. CDR3 coding DNA: TGTGCCAGCAGCTTACGGCGGGAGGGCACAGATACGCAGTATTTT. Full variable domain (missing parts from reference TRBV7-2 and TRBJ2-3): GAGVSQSPSNKVTEKGKDVELRCDPISGHTALYWYRQSLGQGLEFLIYFQGNSAPDKSGLPSDRFSAERTGGSVSTLTIQRTQQEDSAVYLCASSLRREGTDTQYFGPGTRLTVL.

This clone has just one count. V gene TRBV6-1 combines with J gene TRBJ2-1; D might be TRBD2 (5 bases). Germline values: CDR1 MNHNS, CDR2 SASEGT. This CDR3 is 15 amino acids long. The V end lost 7 bases, the J end lost 6 bases, and 19 bases lay between the germline ends. The CDR3 DNA is TGTGCCAGCAATCTAGAAGGAGCTAGCTCCAATGAGCAGTTCTTC. This sequence encodes CASNLEGASSNEQFF.

On this clone: Its ends do not fully match the called genes, so a read error is possible. The V and J genes are TRBV19 and TRBJ1-4, with D perhaps matching TRBD1 (5 bases). This CDR3 contains 11 residues. CDR1 is LNHDA and CDR2 is SQIVND in the germline V gene (reference sequence). The CDR3 region is CASGANEKLFF. For the CDR3, the DNA is TGTGCCAGTGGGGCTAACGAAAAACTGTTTTTT.

This sequence joins TRBV6-1 and TRBJ2-6; D unresolved. The CDR3 runs 12 residues. Germline CDR1 and CDR2: MNHNS and SASEGT. Trimming left V 1 base short and J 5 bases short, with 0 bases between. The CDR3 reads CASSEGANVLTF. The DNA of the CDR3 is TGTGCCAGCAGTGAAGGGGCCAACGTCCTGACTTTC.

The rearrangement joins TRBV7-2 to TRBJ2-1; 7 bases align to TRBD1. The CDR3 is 18 amino acids. CDR1 is SGHTA, CDR2 FQGNSA, per germline. V lost 5 bases and J lost 1; bases outside the gene matches: 14. As DNA, the CDR3 is TGTGCCAGCAGCGACCGGACAGGACCCTCCCGATCCTACAATGAGCAGTTCTTC. Encoded protein: CASSDRTGPSRSYNEQFF.